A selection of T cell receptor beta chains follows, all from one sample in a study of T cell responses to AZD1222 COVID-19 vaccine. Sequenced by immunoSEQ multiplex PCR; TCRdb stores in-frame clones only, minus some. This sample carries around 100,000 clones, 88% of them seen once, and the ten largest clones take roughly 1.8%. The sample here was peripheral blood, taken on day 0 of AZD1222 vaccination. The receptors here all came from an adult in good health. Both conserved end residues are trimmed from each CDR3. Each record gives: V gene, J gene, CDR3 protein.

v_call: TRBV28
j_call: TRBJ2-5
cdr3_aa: ASSLGQGKETQY

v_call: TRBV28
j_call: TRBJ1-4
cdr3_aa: ASSLSGHPMQEKLF

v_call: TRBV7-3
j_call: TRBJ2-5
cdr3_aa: ASSFTGQETQY

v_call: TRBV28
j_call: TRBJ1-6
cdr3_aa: ASSSTGTGGSPLH

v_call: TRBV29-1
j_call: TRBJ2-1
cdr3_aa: SVEGEVYNEQF

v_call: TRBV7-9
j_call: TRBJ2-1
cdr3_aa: ASSPRGPGYNEQF

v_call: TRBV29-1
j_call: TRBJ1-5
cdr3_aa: SVGQLNQPQH

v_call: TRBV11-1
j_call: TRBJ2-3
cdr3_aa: ASSLAGGSGADTQY

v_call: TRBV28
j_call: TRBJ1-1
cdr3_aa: ASRTTAMNTEAF

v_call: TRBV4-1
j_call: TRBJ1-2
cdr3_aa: ASSQARGLPNYGYT

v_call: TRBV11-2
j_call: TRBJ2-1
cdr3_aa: ASSFRAELRDEQF

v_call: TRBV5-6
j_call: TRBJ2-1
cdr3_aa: ASSLHDRGNEQF